The rows below give T cell receptor beta chains drawn from one sample of a study of blood T cell repertoires in COVID-19. Sequencing used immunoSEQ multiplex PCR; TCRdb keeps in-frame clones, though not all of them. The sample holds under 450,000 clones, around 84% seen once. Specimen: peripheral blood. The receptors here all came from a human donor with acute or convalescent COVID-19. The donor label of this sample is uncertain. Each CDR3 is given with its conserved first and last residue. The D gene is left open where the match is weak. Part of the rows lack a size; the others show once, few, many or a class for expanded clones.

j_gene | v_gene | d_gene | abundance | CDR3aa | CDR3nt
TRBJ1-4 | TRBV28 | - | once | CASRHGGGPTNEKLFF | TGTGCCAGCAGGCATGGGGGAGGGCCAACTAATGAAAAACTGTTTTTT
TRBJ1-6 | TRBV21-1 | - | - | CASSKGGGYSSYNSPLHF | TGTGCCAGCAGCAAAGGCGGGGGATATTCCTCCTATAATTCACCCCTCCACTTT
TRBJ1-2 | TRBV30 | - | - | CAWSTNYGYTF | TGTGCCTGGAGCACTAACTATGGCTACACCTTC
TRBJ2-1 | TRBV29-1 | - | - | CSVNRGLNEQFF | TGCAGCGTAAACCGAGGACTTAATGAGCAGTTCTTC
TRBJ1-1 | TRBV7-9 | - | - | CASSLRLATEAFF | TGTGCCAGCAGCTTAAGACTTGCCACTGAAGCTTTCTTT
TRBJ1-1 | TRBV6-5 | - | - | CASSYSRATEAFF | TGTGCCAGCAGTTACTCGCGGGCCACTGAAGCTTTCTTT
TRBJ1-1 | TRBV6-5 | - | - | CASSYSTQGNTEAFF | TGTGCCAGCAGTTACTCGACCCAGGGGAACACTGAAGCTTTCTTT
TRBJ1-1 | TRBV6-5 | - | few | CASRAPGAEAFF | TGTGCCAGCAGAGCCCCGGGGGCTGAAGCTTTCTTT
TRBJ1-5 | TRBV19 | - | - | CASSIGPLSNQPQHF | TGTGCCAGTAGTATAGGTCCACTCAGCAATCAGCCCCAGCATTTT
TRBJ1-1 | TRBV18 | - | - | CASSPRGVMNTEAFF | TGTGCCAGCTCACCACGGGGCGTCATGAACACTGAAGCTTTCTTT
TRBJ1-3 | TRBV9 | - | - | CASSGVSGNTIYF | TGTGCCAGCAGTGGAGTATCTGGAAACACCATATATTTT
TRBJ1-4 | TRBV5-1 | - | - | CASSLGPNEKLFF | TGCGCCAGCAGCTTGGGGCCAAATGAAAAACTGTTTTTT
TRBJ1-2 | TRBV19 | - | - | CASSLISTGNYGYTF | TGTGCCAGTAGTCTGATCTCTACAGGGAACTATGGCTACACCTTC
TRBJ2-2 | TRBV19 | TRBD1 | - | CASSTGTGRSSGELFF | TGTGCCAGTAGTACAGGGACAGGGCGTAGCTCCGGGGAGCTGTTTTTT
TRBJ1-5 | TRBV28 | - | - | CASVGGPFNQPQHF | TGTGCCAGCGTGGGGGGTCCCTTCAATCAGCCCCAGCATTTT
TRBJ1-1 | TRBV11-2 | TRBD1 | - | CASSPTGGTEAFF | TGTGCCAGCAGCCCCACAGGGGGCACTGAAGCTTTCTTT
TRBJ2-5 | TRBV2 | TRBD2 | - | CASRIGLAGIETQYF | TGTGCCAGCAGGATAGGACTAGCGGGTATAGAGACCCAGTACTTC
TRBJ2-7 | TRBV7-9 | - | - | CASSSLPGSLNDF | TGTGCCAGCAGCTCACTCCCGGGGTCCTTGAATGACTTC
TRBJ1-2 | TRBV6-5 | TRBD1 | - | CASRPPDRVYGYTF | TGTGCCAGCAGACCCCCGGACAGGGTGTATGGCTACACCTTC
TRBJ1-6 | TRBV2 | TRBD1 | - | CASSRNTGGYNSPLHF | TGTGCCAGCAGTCGAAATACAGGGGGCTATAATTCACCCCTCCACTTT
TRBJ2-7 | TRBV7-8 | TRBD2 | - | CASSLDDSGRISYEQYF | TGTGCCAGCAGCTTAGATGATAGCGGGAGGATATCCTACGAGCAGTACTTC
TRBJ2-3 | TRBV2 | TRBD2 | - | CASSEEAGGTHTQYF | TGTGCCAGCAGTGAAGAAGCGGGGGGGACCCATACGCAGTATTTT
TRBJ2-7 | TRBV2 | - | - | CASREGRNTFYEQYF | TGTGCCAGCAGGGAGGGACGGAATACTTTCTACGAGCAGTACTTC
TRBJ1-1 | TRBV5-1 | - | - | CASSLVATPNTEAFF | TGCGCCAGCAGCTTGGTGGCCACCCCAAACACTGAAGCTTTCTTT
TRBJ2-7 | TRBV10-3 | TRBD1 | - | CAISEVGQGSYEQYF | TGTGCCATCAGTGAGGTGGGACAGGGATCCTACGAGCAGTACTTC
TRBJ1-1 | TRBV29-1 | - | - | CSVVLGGRNTEAFF | TGCAGCGTTGTTCTTGGGGGGAGGAACACTGAAGCTTTCTTT
TRBJ2-7 | TRBV30 | - | - | CAWALARSFEQYF | TGTGCCTGGGCGTTAGCGAGAAGTTTCGAGCAGTACTTC
TRBJ1-4 | TRBV12-3/TRBV12-4 | - | - | CASSFGGKLFF | TGTGCCAGCAGTTTCGGTGGAAAACTGTTTTTT
TRBJ1-2 | TRBV6-1 | TRBD1 | - | CASSARTGGTNYGYTF | TGTGCCAGCAGTGCCCGGACAGGGGGGACTAACTATGGCTACACCTTC
TRBJ1-2 | TRBV4-2 | TRBD1 | - | CASSQVGDRGGYTF | TGTGCCAGCAGCCAAGTGGGGGACAGAGGAGGCTACACCTTC
TRBJ1-1 | TRBV19 | - | few | CASTQQGMNTEAFF | TGTGCCAGTACGCAACAGGGTATGAACACTGAAGCTTTCTTT
TRBJ1-1 | TRBV5-4 | - | - | CASIGASEAFF | TGTGCCAGCATAGGGGCGTCGGAAGCTTTCTTT
TRBJ1-6 | TRBV15 | TRBD1 | - | CATSRTGQGGGPLHF | TGTGCCACCAGCAGAACGGGACAGGGAGGAGGACCCCTCCACTTT
TRBJ2-7 | TRBV14 | - | - | CASSRRRGYEQYF | TGTGCCAGCAGCCGTCGAAGGGGGTACGAGCAGTACTTC
TRBJ1-5 | TRBV10-2 | TRBD1 | - | CASSETRTGHQPQHF | TGCGCCAGCAGTGAAACGAGGACAGGCCATCAGCCCCAGCATTTT
TRBJ2-7 | TRBV6-5 | TRBD1 | - | CASRGTGGTEQYF | TGTGCCAGCAGGGGGACAGGGGGCACGGAGCAGTACTTC
TRBJ1-4 | TRBV5-1 | - | - | CASSLGAGDGEKLFF | TGCGCCAGCAGCTTGGGGGCGGGGGATGGTGAAAAACTGTTTTTT
TRBJ2-7 | TRBV7-9 | - | - | CASSIHGAGPQLHF | TGTGCCAGCAGCATTCACGGTGCGGGACCCCAGCTCCACTTC
TRBJ2-6 | TRBV7-9 | - | once | CASGRGSSGANVLTF | TGTGCCAGCGGACGAGGGAGCTCTGGGGCCAACGTCCTGACTTTC
TRBJ2-3 | TRBV5-6 | - | - | CASSSFDRSSTDTQYF | TGTGCCAGCAGCTCTTTCGACAGGTCTAGCACAGATACGCAGTATTTT
TRBJ1-2 | TRBV25-1 | - | - | CASSGTAPYGYTF | TGTGCCAGCAGTGGGACAGCTCCCTATGGCTACACCTTC
TRBJ1-6 | TRBV2 | - | - | CASSEVEGLNSPLHF | TGTGCCAGCAGTGAAGTTGAGGGTTTGAATTCACCCCTCCACTTT
TRBJ1-5 | TRBV2 | - | - | CASSERQGRNQPQHF | TGTGCCAGCAGTGAAAGGCAGGGGCGCAATCAGCCCCAGCATTTT
TRBJ1-6 | TRBV28 | - | - | CASSFTGFGSSPLHF | TGTGCCAGCAGCTTCACAGGGTTCGGTAGTTCACCCCTCCACTTT
TRBJ1-1 | TRBV6-5 | - | - | CASRAHRTPTEAFF | TGTGCCAGCAGGGCCCACAGGACCCCCACTGAAGCTTTCTTT